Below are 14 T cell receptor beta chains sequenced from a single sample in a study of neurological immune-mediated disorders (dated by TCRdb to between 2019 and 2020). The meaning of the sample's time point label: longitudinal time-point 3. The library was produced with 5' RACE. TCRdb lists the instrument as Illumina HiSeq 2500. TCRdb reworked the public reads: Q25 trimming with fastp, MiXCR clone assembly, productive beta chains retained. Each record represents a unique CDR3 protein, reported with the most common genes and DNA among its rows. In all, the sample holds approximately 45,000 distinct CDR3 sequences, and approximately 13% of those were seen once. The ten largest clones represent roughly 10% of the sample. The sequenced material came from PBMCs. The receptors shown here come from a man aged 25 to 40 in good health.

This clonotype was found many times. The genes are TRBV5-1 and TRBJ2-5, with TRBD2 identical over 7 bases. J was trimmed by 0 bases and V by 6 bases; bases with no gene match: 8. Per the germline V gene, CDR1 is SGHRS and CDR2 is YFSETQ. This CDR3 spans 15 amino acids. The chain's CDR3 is CASTGSGTHQETQYF. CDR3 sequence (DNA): TGCGCCAGCACTGGAAGCGGGACCCACCAAGAGACCCAGTACTTC.

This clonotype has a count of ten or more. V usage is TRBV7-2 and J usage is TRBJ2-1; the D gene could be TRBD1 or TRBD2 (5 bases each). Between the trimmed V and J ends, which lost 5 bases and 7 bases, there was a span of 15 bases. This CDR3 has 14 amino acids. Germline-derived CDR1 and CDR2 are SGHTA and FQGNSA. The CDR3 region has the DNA TGTGCCAGCAGCCCCCGGGACCCACTTAATGAGCAGTTCTTC. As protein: CASSPRDPLNEQFF.

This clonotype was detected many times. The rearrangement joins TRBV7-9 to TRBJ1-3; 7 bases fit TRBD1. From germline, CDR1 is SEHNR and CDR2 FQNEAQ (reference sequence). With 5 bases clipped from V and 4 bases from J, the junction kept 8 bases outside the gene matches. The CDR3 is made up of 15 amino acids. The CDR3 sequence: CASSRTGTVGNTIYF. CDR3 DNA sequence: TGTGCCAGCAGCCGAACCGGGACAGTAGGAAACACCATATATTTT.

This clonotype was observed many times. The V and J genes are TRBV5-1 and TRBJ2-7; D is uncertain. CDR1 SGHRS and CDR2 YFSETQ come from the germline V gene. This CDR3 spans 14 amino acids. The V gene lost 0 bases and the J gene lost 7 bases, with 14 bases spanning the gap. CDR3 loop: CASSLGELSVEQYF. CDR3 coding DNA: TGCGCCAGCAGCTTGGGTGAGCTCTCTGTAGAGCAGTACTTC.

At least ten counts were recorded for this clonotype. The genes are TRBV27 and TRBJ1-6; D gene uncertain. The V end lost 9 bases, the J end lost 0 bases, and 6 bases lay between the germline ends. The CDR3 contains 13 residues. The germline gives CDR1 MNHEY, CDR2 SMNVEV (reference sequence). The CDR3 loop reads CASRSSYNSPLHF. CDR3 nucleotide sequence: TGTGCCAGTAGGAGCTCCTATAATTCACCCCTCCACTTT.

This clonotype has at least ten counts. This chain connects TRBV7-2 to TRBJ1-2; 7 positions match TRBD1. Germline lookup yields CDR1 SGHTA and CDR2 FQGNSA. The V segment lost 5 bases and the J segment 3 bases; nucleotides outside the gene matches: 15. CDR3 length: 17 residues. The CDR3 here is CASSRTGVWTLYYGYTF. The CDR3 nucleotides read TGTGCCAGCAGCCGTACAGGGGTGTGGACCCTTTACTATGGCTACACCTTC.

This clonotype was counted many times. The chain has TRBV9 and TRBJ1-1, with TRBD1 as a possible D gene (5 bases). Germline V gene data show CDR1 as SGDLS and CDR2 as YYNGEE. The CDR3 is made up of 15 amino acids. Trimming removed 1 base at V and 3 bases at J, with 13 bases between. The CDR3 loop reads CASSVSQDTYTEAFF. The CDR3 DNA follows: TGTGCCAGCAGCGTAAGCCAGGACACCTACACTGAAGCTTTCTTT. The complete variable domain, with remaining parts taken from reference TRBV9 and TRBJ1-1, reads DSGVTQTPKHLITATGQRVTLRCSPRSGDLSVYWYQQSLDQGLQFLIQYYNGEERAKGNILERFSAQQFPDLHSELNLSSLELGDSALYFCASSVSQDTYTEAFFGQGTRLTVV.

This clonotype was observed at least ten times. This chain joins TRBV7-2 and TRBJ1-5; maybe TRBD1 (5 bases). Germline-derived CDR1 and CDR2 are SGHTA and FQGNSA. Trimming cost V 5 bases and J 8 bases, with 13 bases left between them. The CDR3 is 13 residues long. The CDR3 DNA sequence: TGTGCCAGCAGCACCCTGCTAGGGGAGCCCCAGCATTTT. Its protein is CASSTLLGEPQHF.

CDR3 DNA: TGTGCCAGTGCTGATCTGCCGGTTTCTGCAACTAATGAAAAACTGTTTTTT. Protein sequence: CASADLPVSATNEKLFF. V and J are TRBV10-3 and TRBJ1-4; no firm D call. The CDR3 loop spans 17 amino acids. CDR1 is ENHRY, CDR2 SYGVKD, per germline. V was trimmed by 10 bases and J by 0 bases, leaving 21 bases between them.

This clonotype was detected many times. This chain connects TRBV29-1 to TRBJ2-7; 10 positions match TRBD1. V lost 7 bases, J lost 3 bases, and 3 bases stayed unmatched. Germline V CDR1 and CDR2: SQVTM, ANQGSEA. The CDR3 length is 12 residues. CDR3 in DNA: TGCAGCGGGGGGACAGGGGACTACGAGCAGTACTTC. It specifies CSGGTGDYEQYF.

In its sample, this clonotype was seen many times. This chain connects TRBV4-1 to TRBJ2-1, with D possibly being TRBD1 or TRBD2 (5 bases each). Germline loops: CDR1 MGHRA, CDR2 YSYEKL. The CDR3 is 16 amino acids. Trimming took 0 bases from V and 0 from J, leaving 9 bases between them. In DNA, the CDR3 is TGCGCCAGCAGCCAAGATGGGGGAGACTCCTACAATGAGCAGTTCTTC. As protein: CASSQDGGDSYNEQFF.

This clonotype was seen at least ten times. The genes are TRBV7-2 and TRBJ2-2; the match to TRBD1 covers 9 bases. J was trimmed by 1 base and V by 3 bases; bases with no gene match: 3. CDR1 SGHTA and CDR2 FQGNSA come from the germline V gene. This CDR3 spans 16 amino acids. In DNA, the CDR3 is TGTGCCAGCAGCTTGGACAGGGGACTGAACACCGGGGAGCTGTTTTTT. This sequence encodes CASSLDRGLNTGELFF.

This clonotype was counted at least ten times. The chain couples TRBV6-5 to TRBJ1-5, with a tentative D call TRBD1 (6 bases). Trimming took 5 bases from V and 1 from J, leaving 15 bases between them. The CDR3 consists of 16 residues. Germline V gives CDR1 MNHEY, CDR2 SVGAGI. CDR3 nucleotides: TGTGCCAGCAGTCCCGGAGGGGGTGGGAGCAATCAGCCCCAGCATTTT. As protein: CASSPGGGGSNQPQHF.

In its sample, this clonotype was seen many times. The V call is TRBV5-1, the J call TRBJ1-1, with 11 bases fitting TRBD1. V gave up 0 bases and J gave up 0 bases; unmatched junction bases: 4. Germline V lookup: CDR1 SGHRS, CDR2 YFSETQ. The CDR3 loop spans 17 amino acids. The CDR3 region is CASSLDGTGGVNTEAFF. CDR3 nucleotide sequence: TGCGCCAGCAGCTTGGACGGGACAGGGGGGGTGAACACTGAAGCTTTCTTT.